These 23 T cell receptor beta chains share one sample of origin, sequenced in a study of blood T cell repertoires in COVID-19. Only in-frame clones appear in the TCRdb table, and some are missing; sequencing was by immunoSEQ multiplex PCR. The repertoire includes around 230,000 clones, about nine tenths of them detected once, and 2.5% to 3% sits in the top ten. The specimen was PBMCs or T cells enriched from blood (not recorded which). The receptor source for this set is a woman aged 30 to 39 who had recovered from COVID-19.

The gene calls are TRBV5-1 and TRBJ2-7; 7 bases are shared with TRBD1. The CDR3 has 19 residues. Germline V gene lookup returns CDR1 SGHRS and CDR2 YFSETQ. V gave up 0 bases and J gave up 0 bases; unmatched junction bases: 15. CDR3 region: CASSLARGGLTHVSYEQYF. The CDR3 DNA reads TGCGCCAGCAGCTTGGCCAGAGGGGGCCTCACTCACGTCTCCTACGAGCAGTACTTC.

On this clone: At one boundary the junction diverges from the germline segment, which might be a read error. The chain recombines TRBV6-1 with TRBJ1-4; D unclear. The germline V gene encodes CDR1 MNHNS and CDR2 SASEGT. This CDR3 contains 12 residues. The CDR3 nucleotides read TGTGCCAGCAGGGAAGACTGGGAAAAACTGTTTTTT. Its protein is CASREDWEKLFF.

The chain joins TRBV4-2 to TRBJ2-5; 10 bases align to TRBD2. V lost 2 bases and J lost 2; bases outside the gene matches: 5. There are 16 residues in the CDR3. Germline values: CDR1 LGHNA, CDR2 YNFKEQ. CDR3 bases: TGTGCCAGCAGCCAAACTAGCGGGGAAATTCAAGAGACCCAGTACTTC. Its translation is CASSQTSGEIQETQYF.

V is TRBV7-8 and J is TRBJ2-2; TRBD2 matches 7 bases. This CDR3 region has 19 residues. The germline gives CDR1 SGHVS, CDR2 FQNEAQ. Trimming cost V 2 bases and J 2 bases; bases outside gene matches: 14. DNA of the CDR3: TGTGCCAGCAGCTTATGGGTCGGGAAGCGGGGTACCAACACCGGGGAGCTGTTTTTT. This gives the protein CASSLWVGKRGTNTGELFF.

There are a few counts of this clone. The chain carries TRBV4-2 and TRBJ1-1; D is perhaps TRBD1 (6 bases). The germline V gene has CDR1 LGHNA and CDR2 YNFKEQ. This CDR3 comprises 14 residues. Trimming left V 1 base short and J 5 bases short, with 11 bases between. CDR3 protein: CASSQARQGTEAFF. The CDR3 bases are TGTGCCAGCAGCCAAGCCCGGCAGGGGACTGAAGCTTTCTTT.

This chain uses TRBV18 with TRBJ1-2; 8 bases fit TRBD1. CDR3 length equals 14 residues. CDR1 is KGHSH, CDR2 LQKENI, per germline. The V and J ends lost 3 bases and 6 bases, in that order; junction bases with no gene match: 6. CDR3 DNA: TGTGCCAGCTCACCGCGACCAGGGGGCGATGGCTACACCTTC. It codes for CASSPRPGGDGYTF.

V and J are TRBV6-2 or TRBV6-3 and TRBJ2-4; the match to TRBD2 covers 9 bases. This CDR3 comprises 15 residues. Germline V lookup: CDR1 MNHEY, CDR2 SVGEGT. Trimming cost V 0 bases and J 9 bases; bases outside gene matches: 6. CDR3 bases: TGTGCCAGCAGTTACTCCGGCGGGGGGGCCGGCATTCAGTACTTC. Protein product: CASSYSGGGAGIQYF.

By proportion, this clone is medium-sized (0.01 to 0.1%). This chain connects TRBV6-4 to TRBJ2-3; 8 nucleotides align to TRBD2. Germline CDR1 reads MRHNA; CDR2 reads SNTAGT. The junction had 0 bases not matched to a gene; V was cut back by 0 bases and J by 1 base. CDR3 length: 15 residues. CDR3 sequence reads: CASSDSSGGTDTQYF. Here the CDR3 DNA reads TGTGCCAGCAGTGACTCTAGCGGGGGCACAGATACGCAGTATTTT.

V and J are TRBV19 and TRBJ1-5, with a weak D call TRBD1 (5 bases). V gave up 6 bases and J gave up 1 base, with 19 bases separating them. CDR3 length: 17 amino acids. The germline gives CDR1 LNHDA, CDR2 SQIVND (reference sequence). The CDR3 is CASSPGLDRPSNQPQHF. CDR3 sequence (DNA): TGTGCCAGTAGCCCGGGACTTGATCGACCAAGCAATCAGCCCCAGCATTTT.

CDR3 sequence: CASSLMDRGNSPLHF. The CDR3 nucleotides are TGTGCCAGCAGCCTCATGGACAGGGGGAATTCACCCCTCCACTTT. J is TRBJ1-6 and V is TRBV14; TRBD1 matches 10 bases. Germline assignment: CDR1 SGHDN and CDR2 FVKESK. V trimming: 4 bases; J trimming: 7 bases; junction bases outside the gene matches: 4. CDR3 length: 15 amino acids.

V is TRBV5-1 and J is TRBJ1-2; D may be TRBD1 (6 bases). The CDR3 totals 14 residues. The germline gives CDR1 SGHRS, CDR2 YFSETQ. V was trimmed by 3 bases and J by 3 bases, leaving 12 bases between them. The CDR3: CASSWGQTHYGYTF. DNA for the CDR3: TGCGCCAGCAGCTGGGGACAAACCCACTATGGCTACACCTTC.

The J gene is TRBJ2-7, the V gene TRBV9; TRBD2 matches at 12 bases. The CDR3 is 15 residues long. V gave up 2 bases and J gave up 2 bases; unmatched junction bases: 2. CDR1 is SGDLS and CDR2 is YYNGEE in the germline V gene. The CDR3 loop is CASSVASGGAYEQYF. Written as DNA, the CDR3 is TGTGCCAGCAGCGTCGCTAGCGGGGGGGCCTACGAGCAGTACTTC.

This rearrangement joins TRBV12-3 or TRBV12-4 to TRBJ2-7; D ambiguous. Between the trimmed V and J ends, which lost 5 bases and 4 bases, there was a span of 9 bases. CDR3 size: 12 residues. Here the CDR3 reads CASSQLNYEQYF. CDR3 nucleotides: TGTGCCAGCAGTCAACTGAATTACGAGCAGTACTTC.

The rearrangement joins TRBV7-9 to TRBJ1-1, with D possibly being TRBD1 (6 bases). The V gene lost 3 bases and the J gene lost 4 bases, with 9 bases spanning the gap. CDR1 SEHNR and CDR2 FQNEAQ come from the germline V gene (reference sequence). CDR3 length equals 13 residues. In DNA, the CDR3 is TGTGCCAGCAGCTTCTACAGGGCCACTGAAGCTTTCTTT. Amino acid sequence: CASSFYRATEAFF.

This clone was counted a few times. The chain couples TRBV19 to TRBJ2-3, with TRBD1 identical over 9 bases. V shed 6 bases, J shed 2 bases, and the junction held 3 bases outside the gene matches. Germline V lookup: CDR1 LNHDA, CDR2 SQIVND (reference sequence). The CDR3 spans 14 residues. Here the CDR3 DNA reads TGTGCCAGTAGCGACAGGGGGAACACAGATACGCAGTATTTT. Residues: CASSDRGNTDTQYF. The whole variable domain, filled in from reference TRBV19 and TRBJ2-3, reads DGGITQSPKYLFRKEGQNVTLSCEQNLNHDAMYWYRQDPGQGLRLIYYSQIVNDFQKGDIAEGYSVSREKKESFPLTVTSAQKNPTAFYLCASSDRGNTDTQYFGPGTRLTVL.

The rearrangement links TRBV5-3 to TRBJ1-2; 8 nucleotides line up with TRBD1. TRBV5-3 counts as an open reading frame of uncertain function. This CDR3 spans 13 amino acids. Trimming removed 3 bases from V and 8 bases from J; junction bases left unmatched: 6. The CDR3 region is CARSSKDRDGYTF. Here the CDR3 DNA reads TGTGCCAGAAGCTCGAAGGACAGGGACGGCTACACCTTC.

CDR3 nucleotide sequence: TGTGCCAGCTCACCAAATTCGGACACTGAAGCTTTCTTT. Amino acids: CASSPNSDTEAFF. The chain employs TRBV18 and TRBJ1-1; D is ambiguous. The CDR3 covers 13 residues. CDR1 KGHSH and CDR2 LQKENI come from the germline V gene. V gave up 2 bases and J gave up 3 bases, with 7 bases separating them.

This chain connects TRBV28 to TRBJ1-4; a possible D gene is TRBD1 (5 bases). This CDR3 region has 15 residues. V lost 2 bases to trimming and J lost 8 bases, with 15 bases between them. Germline CDR1 reads MDHEN; CDR2 reads SYDVKM. This CDR3 reads CASSLLTGSGEKLFF. The CDR3 nucleotides are TGTGCCAGCAGTTTACTCACCGGCTCAGGGGAAAAACTGTTTTTT. Filled out from reference TRBV28 and TRBJ1-4, the complete variable domain reads DVKVTQSSRYLVKRTGEKVFLECVQDMDHENMFWYRQDPGLGLRLIYFSYDVKMKEKGDIPEGYSVSREKKERFSLILESASTNQTSMYLCASSLLTGSGEKLFFGSGTQLSVL.

The J gene is TRBJ1-1, the V gene TRBV15; 7 bases are a match to TRBD1. V was pared by 0 bases and J by 0 bases, with 10 bases of the junction left unmatched. The CDR3 is 18 residues long. The germline CDR1 and CDR2 sequences are LNHNV and YYDKDF (reference sequence). The CDR3 protein is CATSRDLRTGLMNTEAFF. CDR3 coding DNA: TGTGCCACCAGCAGAGATCTTCGGACAGGACTCATGAACACTGAAGCTTTCTTT.

This clone was counted once. J is TRBJ1-2 and V is TRBV5-1; no clear D gene. The germline V gene encodes CDR1 SGHRS and CDR2 YFSETQ. Trimming removed 0 bases at V and 4 bases at J, with 13 bases between. This CDR3 is built from 15 residues. CDR3 in amino acids: CASSLEGSGIYGYTF. In DNA form, the CDR3 reads TGCGCCAGCAGCTTGGAAGGGTCGGGGATCTATGGCTACACCTTC.

There are a few counts of this clone. V usage is TRBV19 and J usage is TRBJ1-5; D gene unclear. Germline V gene sequence: CDR1 LNHDA, CDR2 SQIVND (reference sequence). The V end was cut by 7 bases, the J end by 0 bases, with 13 bases between. The CDR3 totals 15 residues. CDR3 sequence reads: CASTVRGDSNQPQHF. The CDR3 nucleotides are TGTGCCAGTACCGTCCGGGGAGATAGCAATCAGCCCCAGCATTTT.

V is TRBV29-1 and J is TRBJ2-3; 10 nucleotides line up with TRBD2. The CDR3 has 15 amino acids. Germline CDR1 is SQVTM and CDR2 is ANQGSEA. V was clipped by 2 bases and J by 1 base; unmatched bases: 3. The CDR3 loop reads CSVEPLAGGTDTQYF. Here the CDR3 DNA reads TGCAGCGTTGAACCTCTAGCGGGGGGCACAGATACGCAGTATTTT.

In this sample, this clone turned up a few times. V and J are TRBV3-1 (or the pseudogene TRBV3-2) and TRBJ2-7, with D unclear. Germline CDR1 and CDR2: LGHDT and YNNKEL (reference sequence). Trimming took off 1 base at V and 4 bases at J, with 2 bases between the two ends. This CDR3 is 11 amino acids long. The CDR3 region is CASSQVYEQYF. In nucleotides, the CDR3 is TGTGCCAGCAGCCAAGTATACGAGCAGTACTTC.